The T cell receptor beta chain described here comes from a study of neurological immune-mediated disorders. The germline gives CDR1 SQVTM, CDR2 ANQGSEA. Trimming cost V 6 bases and J 4 bases, with 10 bases left between them. The CDR3 length is 12 residues. The unsorted libraries had their origin in 2 million PBMCs stored at -80 C. On this clonotype itself: Antigen specificity is unknown.

Whole-study results and caveats: It was HTLV-1-associated myelopathy that showed the most TCR clonal expansion, while multiple sclerosis showed the least, falling below healthy controls.

A single run covered 15-18 subjects with over 160 million TCR-beta sequences. One entry per CDR3 protein, called by TCRdb with MiXCR from the 5' RACE reads. Here the sample spans more than 20,000 distinct CDR3 sequences, 2% to 2.5% being singletons. This clonotype was sampled from a woman aged 45 to 65 with multiple sclerosis. This chain links TRBV29-1 with TRBJ2-1; D not resolved. Sequencing used PBMCs. The CDR3 loop is CSVVLGYNEQFF. CDR3 DNA: TGCAGCGTCGTGTTGGGGTACAATGAGCAGTTCTTC.